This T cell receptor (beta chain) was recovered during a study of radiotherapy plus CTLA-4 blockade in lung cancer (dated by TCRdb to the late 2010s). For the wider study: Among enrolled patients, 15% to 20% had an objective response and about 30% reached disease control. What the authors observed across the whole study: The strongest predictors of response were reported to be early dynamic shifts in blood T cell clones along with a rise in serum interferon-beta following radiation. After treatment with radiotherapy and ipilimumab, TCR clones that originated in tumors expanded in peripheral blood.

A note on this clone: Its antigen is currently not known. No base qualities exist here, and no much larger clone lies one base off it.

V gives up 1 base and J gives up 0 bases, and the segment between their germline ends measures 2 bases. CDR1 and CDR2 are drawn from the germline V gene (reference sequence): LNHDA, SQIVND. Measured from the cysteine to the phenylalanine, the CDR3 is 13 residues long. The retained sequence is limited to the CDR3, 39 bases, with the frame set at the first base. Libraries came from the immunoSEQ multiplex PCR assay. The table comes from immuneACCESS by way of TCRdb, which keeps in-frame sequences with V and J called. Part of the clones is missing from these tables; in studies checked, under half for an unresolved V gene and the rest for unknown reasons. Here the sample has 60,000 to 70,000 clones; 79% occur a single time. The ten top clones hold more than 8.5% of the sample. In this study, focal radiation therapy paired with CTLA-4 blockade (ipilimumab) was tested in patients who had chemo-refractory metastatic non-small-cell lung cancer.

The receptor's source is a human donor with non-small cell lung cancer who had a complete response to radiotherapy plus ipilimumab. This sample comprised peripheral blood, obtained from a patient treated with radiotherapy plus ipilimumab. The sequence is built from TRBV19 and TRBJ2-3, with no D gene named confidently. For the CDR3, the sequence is CASSIGSTDTQYF. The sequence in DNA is TGTGCCAGTAGTATAGGCAGCACAGATACGCAGTATTTT.